Listed here are 27 T cell receptor beta chains from one sample, sequenced in a study of Tregs in tolerant kidney transplant recipients. Using immunoSEQ multiplex PCR, the repertoire was profiled, and TCRdb retains in-frame clones only, with some absent. This table holds fewer than 80,000 clones, roughly 98% found once. The sample consisted of Tregs from blood, taken before the transplant. These receptors came from a human donor who received a combined kidney and bone marrow transplant.

This chain uses TRBV15 with TRBJ1-2; D may be TRBD1 (6 bases). V gave up 0 bases and J gave up 4 bases, with 12 bases separating them. Germline V CDR1 and CDR2: LNHNV, YYDKDF (reference sequence). CDR3 size: 15 residues. CDR3 in amino acids: CATSRDRGGAYGYTF. CDR3 in DNA: TGTGCCACCAGCAGAGATCGTGGGGGCGCCTATGGCTACACCTTC.

The chain uses TRBV4-2 and TRBJ2-3; 16 bases agree with TRBD2. Germline V gene data show CDR1 as LGHNA and CDR2 as YNFKEQ. V lost 0 bases and J lost 1; bases outside the gene matches: 13. This CDR3 spans 22 amino acids. The CDR3 nucleotides read TGTGCCAGCAGCCAAGATCCGGGACTAGCGGGGGGGCTAATTCGAGGCACAGATACGCAGTATTTT. As protein: CASSQDPGLAGGLIRGTDTQYF.

J is TRBJ2-7 and V is TRBV10-3, with 9 bases aligning to TRBD1. Germline CDR1 reads ENHRY; CDR2 reads SYGVKD. The CDR3 totals 17 residues. Trimming took 11 bases from V and 0 from J; bases not matched to a gene: 17. The CDR3 DNA sequence: TGTGCCTCCAAGGGACAGGGTCTAGCGTCCAGCTCCTACGAGCAGTACTTC. This gives the protein CASKGQGLASSSYEQYF.

This clone was recorded only once. V gene TRBV29-1 combines with J gene TRBJ2-3; weak D call: TRBD2 (6 bases). Germline CDR1 SQVTM, CDR2 ANQGSEA. The CDR3 extends over 17 amino acids. V was cut by 4 bases and J by 3 bases, with 23 bases left in between. CDR3 bases: TGCAGCGTTGTATCGGCTATCGGGACTCGAGGAACAGATACGCAGTATTTT. This translates into CSVVSAIGTRGTDTQYF.

V and J are TRBV18 and TRBJ1-1; 9 bases fit TRBD1. CDR3 length: 15 residues. CDR1 is KGHSH and CDR2 is LQKENI in the germline V gene. J was trimmed by 2 bases and V by 1 base; bases with no gene match: 2. CDR3 coding DNA: TGTGCCAGCTCACCACGGGGACAGGGAAACACTGAAGCTTTCTTT. Protein product: CASSPRGQGNTEAFF.

V gene TRBV11-2 combines with J gene TRBJ2-1; TRBD2 agrees at 11 bases. CDR3 length: 15 amino acids. V dropped 2 bases and J dropped 6; count of bases not matched to a gene: 3. Per germline, CDR1 SGHAT and CDR2 FQNNGV. The CDR3 DNA follows: TGTGCCAGCAGCTTAACTAGCGGGAGTATCAATGAGCAGTTCTTC. This gives the protein CASSLTSGSINEQFF.

V usage is TRBV5-1 and J usage is TRBJ1-4, with 7 bases that match TRBD1. There are 14 residues in the CDR3. J was trimmed by 7 bases and V by 0 bases; bases with no gene match: 3. The germline gives CDR1 SGHRS, CDR2 YFSETQ. CDR3 bases: TGCGCCAGCAGCTTGGGGCAGGGGGGTGAAAAACTGTTTTTT. Its translation: CASSLGQGGEKLFF. Together with reference TRBV5-1 and TRBJ1-4, the CDR3 gives the full variable domain: KAGVTQTPRYLIKTRGQQVTLSCSPISGHRSVSWYQQTPGQGLQFLFEYFSETQRNKGNFPGRFSGRQFSNSRSEMNVSTLELGDSALYLCASSLGQGGEKLFFGSGTQLSVL.

The V and J genes are TRBV15 and TRBJ1-2; 9 nucleotides match TRBD1. After removal of 3 bases from V and 8 bases from J, the junction contained 13 bases not matched to a gene. In germline, CDR1 is LNHNV, CDR2 YYDKDF (reference sequence). The CDR3 length is 16 residues. The DNA of the CDR3 is TGTGCCACCAGCAGCCCAAGGACAGGGGCTGAGGGGGGCTACACCTTC. Its protein product is CATSSPRTGAEGGYTF.

This chain uses TRBV7-6 with TRBJ2-7, with 10 bases identical to TRBD1. In germline, CDR1 is SGHVS, CDR2 FNYEAQ. The CDR3 length is 15 residues. Unmatched junction bases numbered 4, after V lost 3 bases and J lost 2 bases. CDR3 nucleotides: TGTGCCAGCAGCTTGGGGGACAGGGGAACCTACGAGCAGTACTTC. Encoded protein: CASSLGDRGTYEQYF.

This sequence joins TRBV7-9 and TRBJ2-2, with a tentative D call TRBD1 (6 bases). Deletions cut 2 bases from V and 4 bases from J, with 14 bases between. Germline assignment: CDR1 SEHNR and CDR2 FQNEAQ (reference sequence). The CDR3 sequence is 16 residues long. CDR3 in amino acids: CASSLWTVSGTGELFF. Written as DNA, the CDR3 is TGTGCCAGCAGCTTATGGACAGTGTCGGGCACCGGGGAGCTGTTTTTT.

Comment on this clone: Since no conserved phenylalanine or tryptophan closes the CDR3, a read error is the likely cause. The DNA is left out, because the CDR3 cannot be placed on it with certainty; the CDR3 is given as TCRdb lists it. This rearrangement joins TRBV7-2 to TRBJ1-1; the table's D call, TRBD1, was not checked against the DNA. Germline V CDR1 and CDR2: SGHTA, FQGNSA. The CDR3 sequence runs 13 residues, both termini included. The CDR3 here is CASSLGGGTGVVV.

V is TRBV7-6 and J is TRBJ2-3; the D is unclear. CDR1 is SGHVS, CDR2 FNYEAQ, per germline. The CDR3 extends over 15 amino acids. V lost 1 base and J 0 bases, leaving 8 bases between the germline ends. Written as DNA, the CDR3 is TGTGCCAGCAGCTTAGTACGGTCTAGCACAGATACGCAGTATTTT. As protein: CASSLVRSSTDTQYF.

The genes are TRBV7-7 and TRBJ2-2; 7 bases match TRBD2. V lost 5 bases and J lost 6; bases outside the gene matches: 9. Germline CDR1 and CDR2: SSHAT and FNYEAQ (reference sequence). There are 15 residues in the CDR3. CDR3 DNA: TGTGCCAGCAGCCAAGGACTAGGTGTTGCCGGGGAGCTGTTTTTT. As protein: CASSQGLGVAGELFF.

The J gene is TRBJ1-2, the V gene TRBV5-1, with D possibly matching TRBD1 (5 bases). V was pared by 0 bases and J by 4 bases, with 7 bases between. Germline V gives CDR1 SGHRS, CDR2 YFSETQ. This CDR3 comprises 13 residues. The CDR3 is CASSLETAYGYTF. The CDR3 DNA is TGCGCCAGCAGCTTGGAGACAGCCTATGGCTACACCTTC.

This clone was recorded once. The chain has TRBV29-1 and TRBJ2-1; possible D gene TRBD2, 6 bases. In germline, CDR1 is SQVTM, CDR2 ANQGSEA. The V end was cut by 3 bases, the J end by 10 bases, with 19 bases between. This CDR3 is built from 14 residues. CDR3 DNA: TGCAGCGTTGATCTGGGGACTGGGATCTCGGAGCAGTTCTTC. It is translated as CSVDLGTGISEQFF.

The rearrangement links TRBV18 to TRBJ1-1; D not certain. The V gene's germline CDR1 is KGHSH and CDR2 LQKENI. This CDR3 is 16 amino acids long. The V end was cut by 6 bases, the J end by 2 bases, with 19 bases between. The CDR3 DNA reads TGTGCCAGCTCCCCCTCGAATTCCCAGGATAACACTGAAGCTTTCTTT. This encodes CASSPSNSQDNTEAFF.

The genes are TRBV28 and TRBJ1-4; the D gene is possibly TRBD1 (5 bases). This CDR3 contains 14 residues. Trimming took off 7 bases at V and 8 bases at J, with 17 bases between the two ends. Germline CDR1 and CDR2: MDHEN and SYDVKM. CDR3 residues: CASTPGGTREKLFF. The CDR3, as DNA: TGTGCCAGCACCCCTGGGGGGACGCGGGAAAAACTGTTTTTT.

J is TRBJ2-2 and V is TRBV7-9; 8 bases agree with TRBD2. The CDR3 contains 16 residues. Germline trimming cut 5 bases from V and 6 bases from J; bases unmatched to any gene: 11. Per the germline V gene, CDR1 is SEHNR and CDR2 is FQNEAQ (reference sequence). The CDR3 spells CASSRWLAGLAGELFF. CDR3 nucleotide sequence: TGTGCCAGCAGCCGCTGGCTAGCGGGTCTTGCCGGGGAGCTGTTTTTT.

The V gene is TRBV15, the J gene TRBJ1-1; 11 bases are shared with TRBD1. Trimming cost V 7 bases and J 6 bases; bases outside gene matches: 10. Germline-derived CDR1 and CDR2 are LNHNV and YYDKDF (reference sequence). The CDR3 is 15 amino acids. For the CDR3, the DNA is TGTGCCACCATAGGACAGGGGGCTGGGGTGGCTGAAGCTTTCTTT. Protein sequence: CATIGQGAGVAEAFF.

The chain employs TRBV6-5 and TRBJ1-1; D is possibly TRBD1 (5 bases). Germline V CDR1 and CDR2: MNHEY, SVGAGI. The CDR3 sequence is 12 residues long. The V end lost 6 bases, the J end lost 4 bases, and 9 bases lay between the germline ends. CDR3 in DNA: TGTGCCAGCAGGATGGGGGGCACTGAAGCTTTCTTT. Translating gives CASRMGGTEAFF.

This clone came up once. The chain recombines TRBV9 with TRBJ2-3; D unclear. CDR1 and CDR2 (germline): SGDLS, YYNGEE. This CDR3 is built from 14 residues. The V gene lost 3 bases and the J gene lost 0 bases, with 8 bases spanning the gap. CDR3 amino acids: CASSGVSSTDTQYF. The DNA for the CDR3 is TGTGCCAGCAGCGGGGTTAGCAGCACAGATACGCAGTATTTT.

The chain joins TRBV7-2 to TRBJ2-1, with D maybe TRBD2 (6 bases). Germline CDR1 SGHTA, CDR2 FQGNSA. The ends were cut back, 6 bases at V and 4 bases at J, with 16 bases in the middle. The CDR3 is 15 residues long. The DNA of the CDR3 is TGTGCCAGCAGGGCGGGACGGATCTTATACAATGAGCAGTTCTTC. Protein: CASRAGRILYNEQFF.

This sequence joins TRBV5-1 and TRBJ2-5; 11 bases align to TRBD2. CDR3 length equals 15 residues. V was pared by 4 bases and J by 1 base, with 3 bases of the junction left unmatched. From germline, CDR1 is SGHRS and CDR2 YFSETQ. The CDR3 protein is CASSPGTSGQETQYF. Here the CDR3 DNA reads TGCGCCAGCAGCCCTGGGACTAGCGGCCAAGAGACCCAGTACTTC.

The V and J genes are TRBV27 and TRBJ2-5, with TRBD2 identical over 8 bases. This CDR3 has 16 amino acids. V was pared by 3 bases and J by 4 bases, with 10 bases of the junction left unmatched. The germline gives CDR1 MNHEY, CDR2 SMNVEV (reference sequence). Here the CDR3 reads CASSFSPGGARETQYF. For the CDR3, the DNA is TGTGCCAGCAGTTTCAGCCCCGGGGGGGCGAGAGAGACCCAGTACTTC.

The chain joins TRBV2 to TRBJ2-2; D perhaps matches TRBD1 (5 bases). This CDR3 region has 14 residues. The V gene's germline CDR1 is SNHLY and CDR2 FYNNEI. V was clipped by 7 bases and J by 1 base, with 10 bases between them. The CDR3 DNA reads TGTGCCAGCATACTCCAGGGGAACACCGGGGAGCTGTTTTTT. The encoded protein is CASILQGNTGELFF.

The chain links TRBV2 to TRBJ2-7; no clear D. Germline V lookup: CDR1 SNHLY, CDR2 FYNNEI. The CDR3 has 13 amino acids. Trimming removed 4 bases from V and 2 bases from J, with 9 bases in between. CDR3 in amino acids: CASSANRAYEQYF. The CDR3 bases are TGTGCCAGCAGTGCAAACCGGGCCTACGAGCAGTACTTC.

CDR3: CASSEWGGGAFEQFF. As DNA, the CDR3 is TGTGCCAGCAGTGAATGGGGAGGGGGGGCCTTCGAGCAGTTCTTC. V gene TRBV2 combines with J gene TRBJ2-1; TRBD2 is a possible D gene (7 bases). Germline loops: CDR1 SNHLY, CDR2 FYNNEI. The CDR3 spans 15 residues. V was shortened by 2 bases and J by 10 bases, with 18 bases between the two germline ends.